Listed below are T cell receptor beta chains from one sample, sequenced in a study of beta chain features in type 1 diabetes. Profiled with immunoSEQ multiplex PCR; TCRdb holds only in-frame clones, not every one. Among hundreds of thousands of clones listed, roughly an eighth were seen once. Sequencing was performed on naive CD4+ T cells from blood. The receptors originated from a man younger than 30 with type 1 diabetes. Each CDR3 is given with its conserved first and last residue.

V	CDR3
TRBV29-1	CSVEGDRRPQPQHF
TRBV6-5	CASSYRGADTQYF
TRBV5-4	CASTTYGAHRGDEKLFF
TRBV2	CASSEGQVYQPQHF
TRBV5-1	CASSPGAGYEQYF
TRBV5-6	CASSWDGGRSNEQFF
TRBV6-5	CASSLEQVSNYGYTF
TRBV30	CAWERGGPLSKTQYF
TRBV5-1	CASSLATIMNTEAFF
TRBV19	CASSIGQQETQYF
TRBV2	CASSDTLARTGELFF
TRBV7-9	CASSPGTDTSDTQYF
TRBV30	CAWEDRTYEQYF
TRBV30	CAWSVSYEETQYF
TRBV7-7	CASSLRDSYEQYF
TRBV5-1	CASSLEGGAGEAFF
TRBV7-6	CASSLPDKNEQFF
TRBV9	CASITPRTSGADTQYF
TRBV29-1	CSVVKSGGHEQYF
TRBV7-7	CASSRLQGETEAFF
TRBV30	CAWSMGSYEQYF
TRBV6-6	CASSYGLRETQYF
TRBV30	CAWTPQGYNEQFF
TRBV7-2	CASSLMGTRVSGANVLTF
TRBV2	CASSVASSSYEQYF
TRBV9	CASSSPGHPMQYF
TRBV2	CASSPTPGPQHF
TRBV7-2	CASSRDRERNEQFF
TRBV29-1	CSVQSTGNTEAFF
TRBV9	CASSRQKGGNNSPLHF
TRBV25-1	CASSAPTGPRTDTQYF
TRBV29-1	CSVEDGGTLGYTF
TRBV11-2	CASSFSGGGTDTQYF
TRBV5-6	CASSLAGGGNEKLFF
TRBV2	CASIEENTGELFF
TRBV4-1	CASSQDGGYEQYF
TRBV29-1	CSIYQAGYTF
TRBV29-1	CSVETGGGYGYTF
TRBV30	CAWSVGRSYEQYF
TRBV14	CASSFYTGPGNTIYF
TRBV2	CASREMNTEAFF
TRBV19	CASLRTAGYGYTF
TRBV29-1	CSVGPPGNTIYF
TRBV5-4	CASSLGLGTPGYNEQFF
TRBV19	CASSLPGGSNQPQHF
TRBV9	CASSVSPGGWETQYF
TRBV9	CASSPTRETFF